The 7 T cell receptor beta chains reported below all come from one sample, sequenced in a study of blood T cell repertoires in COVID-19. Sequencing was performed with immunoSEQ multiplex PCR; in TCRdb, only in-frame clones are kept and a portion is missing. The data contain 130,000 to 150,000 clones, more than 75% of them singletons. The source material was peripheral blood. These receptors originate from a human donor in a cohort sampled during active COVID-19.

Only a few counts were recorded for this clone. The chain carries TRBV3-1 (or the pseudogene TRBV3-2) and TRBJ2-5; D gene uncertain. Trimming left V 2 bases short and J 1 base short, with 8 bases between. The CDR3 contains 14 residues. CDR1 and CDR2 (germline): LGHDT, YNNKEL (reference sequence). CDR3 sequence: CASSQSFRQETQYF. CDR3 DNA: TGTGCCAGCAGCCAATCGTTCCGCCAAGAGACCCAGTACTTC.

The CDR3 is CASSEELAGVDTQYF. The CDR3 DNA sequence: TGTGCCAGCAGTGAAGAACTAGCGGGGGTTGATACGCAGTATTTT. This chain uses TRBV2 with TRBJ2-3; TRBD2 matches 11 bases. The CDR3 length is 15 residues. CDR1 is SNHLY, CDR2 FYNNEI, per germline. The V gene end was trimmed by 1 base and the J gene end by 6 bases; junction bases not matched to a gene: 3.

This chain uses TRBV4-1 with TRBJ1-2, with TRBD1 identical over 9 bases. From germline, CDR1 is MGHRA and CDR2 YSYEKL. V was pared by 1 base and J by 7 bases, with 10 bases of the junction left unmatched. The CDR3 is 16 residues long. In DNA, the CDR3 is TGCGCCAGCAGCCAAGTTATCTTGGGACAGGGTGGTGGCTACACCTTC. This translates into CASSQVILGQGGGYTF.

J is TRBJ2-2 and V is TRBV24-1; 12 bases map to TRBD2. The CDR3 totals 18 residues. V gave up 3 bases and J gave up 8 bases; unmatched junction bases: 12. Germline V gene lookup returns CDR1 KGHDR and CDR2 SFDVKD. The CDR3 coding sequence is TGTGCCACCAGTGATCGATGGACTAGCGGGATAGGAGGGGGGGAGCTGTTTTTT. This translates into CATSDRWTSGIGGGELFF.

The chain combines TRBV4-1 with TRBJ1-2, with D possibly being TRBD1 (5 bases). CDR3 length equals 15 residues. The V gene lost 0 bases and the J gene lost 5 bases, with 13 bases spanning the gap. Per the germline V gene, CDR1 is MGHRA and CDR2 is YSYEKL. DNA for the CDR3: TGCGCCAGCAGCCAAGATTCCCAGGGAGGGTATGGCTACACCTTC. This gives the protein CASSQDSQGGYGYTF.

The chain uses TRBV2 and TRBJ1-1; maybe TRBD1 (5 bases). From germline, CDR1 is SNHLY and CDR2 FYNNEI. The CDR3 loop spans 13 amino acids. Deletions cut 8 bases from V and 1 base from J, with 11 bases between. The CDR3 is CASGGESNTEAFF. The DNA for the CDR3 is TGTGCCAGCGGGGGGGAATCGAACACTGAAGCTTTCTTT.

This clone is termed medium-sized (0.01 to 0.1%). This chain joins TRBV2 and TRBJ2-1; 14 bases match TRBD2. Germline assignment: CDR1 SNHLY and CDR2 FYNNEI. V dropped 9 bases and J dropped 7; count of bases not matched to a gene: 2. The CDR3 is made up of 13 amino acids. CDR3 residues: CARGTSGSNEQFF. CDR3 DNA: TGTGCCAGAGGGACTAGCGGGAGTAATGAGCAGTTCTTC.